Following are 16 T cell receptor beta chains from one sample sequenced in a study of T cells in Graves' hyperthyroidism and ophthalmopathy. Amplification of TCR beta CDR3 regions used RNA as the template. The study used the HTBI primer set for a first-round RT-PCR of the TCR CDR3. TCRdb processed the multiplex PCR reads anew with MiXCR; each CDR3 protein has one entry. The data contain about 610,000 distinct CDR3 sequences, 15% to 20% of them seen just once; the ten biggest clones take up 3% to 4%. Material: blood. The source is a woman aged 40-49 years with Graves' ophthalmopathy.

This clonotype was counted many times. The J gene is TRBJ2-1, the V gene TRBV10-3, with a weak D call TRBD2 (6 bases). The CDR3 is 15 amino acids. Germline values: CDR1 ENHRY, CDR2 SYGVKD. V lost 5 bases, J lost 4 bases, and 15 bases lay in between. CDR3 amino acids: CAISQEDYLYNEQFF. The CDR3 DNA follows: TGTGCCATCAGTCAGGAGGACTACCTGTACAATGAGCAGTTCTTC.

As regards this clonotype: This sequence may be a read error, since a much larger clone differs from it by one base. The chain recombines TRBV2 with TRBJ1-2; D unclear. Germline CDR1 reads SNHLY; CDR2 reads FYNNEI. The CDR3 consists of 14 residues. The V and J ends lost 2 bases and 7 bases respectively, with 14 bases between them. The DNA for the CDR3 is TGTGCCAGCAGTGAAACGCTTCCTTCCGTTGGCTACACCTTC. Residues: CASSETLPSVGYTF.

This chain joins TRBV2 and TRBJ2-4, with 7 bases matching TRBD1. V was pared by 6 bases and J by 3 bases, with 11 bases of the junction left unmatched. CDR3 length: 16 residues. Germline loops: CDR1 SNHLY, CDR2 FYNNEI. The CDR3 here is CASSMIEGALKNIQYF. The CDR3 DNA is TGTGCCAGCAGCATGATTGAGGGGGCCCTCAAAAACATTCAGTACTTC.

This clonotype was detected a few times. J is TRBJ1-1 and V is TRBV2, with 8 bases that match TRBD1. The germline gives CDR1 SNHLY, CDR2 FYNNEI. The ends lost 10 bases at V and 3 bases at J; junction bases unmatched: 10. CDR3 length equals 14 residues. CDR3 in DNA: TGTGCCACCGGACAGGGCAGGGGGGACACTGAAGCTTTCTTT. Translating gives CATGQGRGDTEAFF. The full variable domain, completed using reference TRBV2 and TRBJ1-1, is EPEVTQTPSHQVTQMGQEVILRCVPISNHLYFYWYRQILGQKVEFLVSFYNNEISEKSEIFDDQFSVERPDGSNFTLKIRSTKLEDSAMYFCATGQGRGDTEAFFGQGTRLTVV.

This clonotype was detected a few times. The rearrangement links TRBV15 to TRBJ1-6; D uncertain. Germline loops: CDR1 LNHNV, CDR2 YYDKDF (reference sequence). Trimming shortened V by 2 bases and J by 4 bases, and 9 bases separated the two germline ends. This CDR3 region has 15 residues. This chain's CDR3 is CATSRIGPYNSPLHF. CDR3 DNA sequence: TGTGCCACCAGCAGAATCGGGCCATATAATTCACCCCTCCACTTT.

Only a few counts were recorded for this clonotype. J is TRBJ1-6 and V is TRBV11-2, with D uncertain. The CDR3 has 15 residues. The germline CDR1 and CDR2 sequences are SGHAT and FQNNGV. Trimming took off 1 base at V and 7 bases at J, with 11 bases between the two ends. CDR3 sequence reads: CASSLVGQINSPLHF. CDR3 sequence (DNA): TGTGCCAGCAGCTTAGTCGGTCAGATAAATTCACCCCTCCACTTT.

Comments on this clonotype: This clone may be a read error of a much larger clone one base away. This sequence joins TRBV20-1 and TRBJ2-2; D possibly corresponds to TRBD2 (6 bases). The CDR3 is 16 residues long. CDR1 is DFQATT, CDR2 SNEGSKA, per germline (reference sequence). In DNA form, the CDR3 reads TGCAGGGCTAGACAGAAGGGCAGGGAGGACACCGGGGAGCTGTTTTTT. Its protein is CRARQKGREDTGELFF.

For the CDR3, the DNA is TGTGCCAGCAGATCTCAAGGGGGGACCGAGCAGTACTTC. Its translation is CASRSQGGTEQYF. This chain connects TRBV28 to TRBJ2-7; D assignment may be TRBD1 or TRBD2 (6 bases each). CDR1 MDHEN and CDR2 SYDVKM come from the germline V gene. The V gene lost 6 bases and the J gene lost 6 bases, with 15 bases spanning the gap. The CDR3 contains 13 residues.

This clonotype was observed many times. The chain recombines TRBV11-2 with TRBJ2-5; TRBD1 might be the D (6 bases). This CDR3 has 16 amino acids. Germline V gene data show CDR1 as SGHAT and CDR2 as FQNNGV. Trimming removed 5 bases at V and 4 bases at J, with 20 bases between. The CDR3 bases are TGTGCCAGCAGCAAAACGAGGGCAGGGACATCAGAGACCCAGTACTTC. Translating it yields CASSKTRAGTSETQYF.

The chain joins TRBV7-9 to TRBJ2-3, with 8 nucleotides matching TRBD2. CDR3 length equals 16 residues. The germline V gene has CDR1 SEHNR and CDR2 FQNEAQ (reference sequence). V lost 6 bases to trimming and J lost 2 bases; unmatched junction nucleotides: 10. This chain's CDR3 is CASSSPTSALTDTQYF. As DNA, the CDR3 is TGTGCCAGCAGTTCACCGACTAGCGCCCTCACAGATACGCAGTATTTT. The variable domain in full, with the rest retrieved from reference TRBV7-9 and TRBJ2-3, is DTGVSQNPRHKITKRGQNVTFRCDPISEHNRLYWYRQTLGQGPEFLTYFQNEAQLEKSRLLSDRFSAERPKGSFSTLEIQRTEQGDSAMYLCASSSPTSALTDTQYFGPGTRLTVL.

This clonotype showed up many times. The genes are TRBV2 and TRBJ2-1, with a tentative D call TRBD1 (5 bases). The germline gives CDR1 SNHLY, CDR2 FYNNEI. The V end was cut by 8 bases, the J end by 1 base, with 15 bases between. CDR3 length: 15 residues. The CDR3 is CASFDWGRSYNEQFF. CDR3 DNA sequence: TGTGCCAGCTTCGACTGGGGCCGGTCCTACAATGAGCAGTTCTTC.

Ten or more counts support this clonotype. The chain couples TRBV18 to TRBJ1-4; D is unresolved. This CDR3 is built from 15 residues. Trimming cost V 3 bases and J 7 bases, with 15 bases left between them. The germline V gene has CDR1 KGHSH and CDR2 LQKENI. The CDR3: CASSPNKGRSEKLFF. The CDR3 DNA reads as TGTGCCAGCTCACCGAATAAAGGACGGAGTGAAAAACTGTTTTTT.

The chain links TRBV3-1 to TRBJ2-3, with 7 bases fitting TRBD2. Trimming took 0 bases from V and 4 from J; bases not matched to a gene: 10. CDR1 and CDR2 from the germline V gene are LGHDT and YNNKEL (reference sequence). The CDR3 consists of 17 residues. The CDR3 DNA reads as TGTGCCAGCAGCCAAGAGGCTAGCGGAAACCCCTCAGATACGCAGTATTTT. It is translated as CASSQEASGNPSDTQYF.

This clonotype was seen more than once but under ten times. V gene TRBV11-2 combines with J gene TRBJ2-5; D is unresolved. From germline, CDR1 is SGHAT and CDR2 FQNNGV. This CDR3 has 15 residues. The V end was cut by 5 bases, the J end by 2 bases, with 15 bases between. CDR3 loop: CASSQAPRTQETQYF. CDR3 in DNA: TGTGCCAGCAGCCAAGCCCCTAGAACTCAAGAGACCCAGTACTTC.

This clonotype was counted at least ten times. V gene TRBV28 combines with J gene TRBJ2-7; D gene ambiguous. In germline, CDR1 is MDHEN, CDR2 SYDVKM. The V and J ends lost 2 bases and 4 bases respectively, with 15 bases between them. The CDR3 covers 15 residues. Written as DNA, the CDR3 is TGTGCCAGCAGTTTACCCCCCAGCAGCTGGTACGAGCAGTACTTC. This codes for CASSLPPSSWYEQYF.

The chain employs TRBV2 and TRBJ1-2, with D hard to call. Trimming stripped 4 bases from V and 8 bases from J, with 11 bases between. Germline lookup yields CDR1 SNHLY and CDR2 FYNNEI. The CDR3 loop spans 12 amino acids. The CDR3, as DNA: TGTGCCAGCAGTGGGGCGGGCTACGGCTACACCTTC. As protein: CASSGAGYGYTF.